The entry below gives a single T cell receptor beta chain sequence along with its context. The antigen is undetermined. The data derive from a study of T cell responses to AZD1222 COVID-19 vaccine. Study-level background: Pooled in the analysis were second doses at about 4 or about 12 weeks.

Repertoires were generated with immunoSEQ multiplex PCR, while TCRdb's copy carries only in-frame clones and drops some. The table has tens of thousands of clones, roughly 87% seen once. This CDR3 is built from 13 residues. The V end lost 5 bases, the J end lost 2 bases, and 9 bases lay between the germline ends. Germline assignment: CDR1 MNHEY and CDR2 SMNVEV (reference sequence). Study outcomes and limitations: The span of vaccine-associated CD4 TCRs extended across spike, with dominance at 160-218 and 743-854. Most donors were white British and more were female, and clonal diversity was possibly underestimated. Breadth and depth of Spike-specific TCRs rose after two AZD1222 doses.

The chain uses TRBV27 and TRBJ1-2; D call uncertain. Specimen: peripheral blood, collected on day 0 of AZD1222 vaccination. This receptor was taken from an adult in good health. The CDR3 bases are TGTGCCAGCAGTCTTGAGGGAAACTATGGCTACACCTTC. This gives the protein CASSLEGNYGYTF.